This TCR beta chain stems from a study of T cell repertoires in cytomegalovirus infection. In the study overall: Recently identified HLA-C-restricted and well-studied HLA-B-restricted CMV epitopes were used. Both a matching HLA type and CMV infection were indicated by public TCR beta signatures. General study results and limits: HLA-C-restricted CMV-specific TCR beta clonotypes were dominant in the ex vivo response.

From germline, CDR1 is DFQATT and CDR2 SNEGSKA (reference sequence). This CDR3 has 14 residues. V lost 1 base to trimming and J lost 3 bases; unmatched junction nucleotides: 3. TCRdb independently ran MiXCR on the reads; one entry per CDR3 protein. The table has around 750,000 distinct CDR3 sequences, approximately 32% seen once; the top ten hold roughly 12%. About this clonotype: The antigen remains undetermined.

The sequence came from a human donor in good health (CMV status not recorded). Some clones in this sample may be carry-over from other donors' samples. The specimen comprised cultured CD8+ T cells from PBMCs, sampled from culture after CMV antigen stimulation. The chain couples TRBV20-1 to TRBJ2-1; 7 bases match TRBD2. CDR3 nucleotides: TGCAGTGCTAGAGTTCCTAGCGGCTACAATGAGCAGTTCTTC. It translates to CSARVPSGYNEQFF.